This is a list of T cell receptor beta chains from one sample in a study of T cell repertoires in cytomegalovirus infection. TCRdb redid the calling of the reads with MiXCR, one entry per CDR3 protein. The sample includes roughly 120,000 distinct CDR3 sequences, roughly a third of them seen just once. Their recognized antigens are unknown. The sample consisted of CD8+ T cells from cultured PBMCs, taken from culture after CMV antigen stimulation. The receptors originated from a human donor in good health (CMV status not recorded). Some clones in this sample may be carry-over from other donors' samples. Each CDR3 is given with its conserved first and last residue. D genes are given only for firm matches. Clone size is stated in some rows and not others, as once, few, many or a class when expanded.

>TRBV6-6|TRBJ1-2|NA|few
CASSYSRAPVNYGYTF
TGTGCCAGCAGTTACAGCAGGGCACCAGTTAACTATGGCTACACCTTC
>TRBV5-4|TRBJ2-7|NA|NA
CASSGGTSEQYF
TGTGCCAGCAGCGGGGGGACCTCGGAGCAGTACTTC
>TRBV4-2|TRBJ2-7|TRBD1|NA
CASSQPGQGDEQYF
TGTGCCAGCAGCCAGCCGGGACAGGGTGACGAGCAGTACTTC
>TRBV5-5|TRBJ2-1|NA|many
CASSLGDGRRGEQFF
TGTGCCAGCAGCTTGGGGGACGGAAGACGAGGTGAGCAGTTCTTC
>TRBV2|TRBJ2-1|NA|NA
CASINGGWGNNEQFF
TGTGCCAGCATTAATGGGGGTTGGGGCAACAATGAGCAGTTCTTC
>TRBV7-9|TRBJ1-1|NA|NA
CASSLVRTKRAFF
TGTGCCAGCAGCTTAGTTAGGACGAAAAGAGCTTTCTTT
>TRBV7-9|TRBJ1-3|NA|NA
CASSLAGSGNTIYF
TGTGCCAGCAGCTTAGCCGGCAGTGGAAACACCATATATTTT
>TRBV4-1|TRBJ2-1|TRBD2|few
CASSLGTSGGVSYNEQFF
TGCGCCAGCAGCCTCGGGACTAGCGGGGGGGTTTCCTACAATGAGCAGTTCTTC
>TRBV7-9|TRBJ2-1|NA|NA
CASNLLGELNEQFF
TGTGCCAGCAATCTCCTTGGGGAGTTGAATGAGCAGTTCTTC
>TRBV6-5|TRBJ2-7|TRBD2|NA
CASRTSGDSYEQYF
TGTGCCAGCAGGACTAGCGGGGACTCCTACGAGCAGTACTTC
>TRBV7-9|TRBJ2-7|TRBD1|few
CASSSARGTGRYEQYF
TGTGCCAGCAGCTCCGCTAGAGGGACAGGGCGGTACGAGCAGTACTTC
>TRBV5-6|TRBJ1-6|TRBD1|few
CASSTRDSYNSPLHF
TGTGCCAGCAGCACCCGGGACAGCTATAATTCACCCCTCCACTTT
>TRBV6-2/TRBV6-3|TRBJ2-1|NA|NA
CASTPGKEGSYNEQFF
TGTGCCAGCACTCCGGGGAAGGAAGGCTCCTACAATGAGCAGTTCTTC
>TRBV19|TRBJ2-6|NA|many
CASSISPSGANVLTF
TGTGCCAGTAGTATTTCCCCCTCTGGGGCCAACGTCCTGACTTTC
>TRBV7-6|TRBJ2-7|NA|NA
CASSSLGVATDYEQYF
TGTGCTAGCAGCTCACTCGGGGTAGCCACCGATTACGAGCAGTACTTC
>TRBV5-1|TRBJ1-3|NA|many
CASSFDGSSGNTIYF
TGCGCCAGCAGCTTCGACGGTAGCTCTGGAAACACCATATATTTT
>TRBV19|TRBJ1-5|NA|many
CASSHTRVNQPQHF
TGTGCCAGTAGTCACACCAGGGTAAATCAGCCCCAGCATTTT
>TRBV7-8|TRBJ2-1|NA|NA
CASSPEVQGRFYNEQFF
TGTGCCAGCAGCCCAGAAGTCCAGGGGAGATTCTACAATGAGCAGTTCTTC
>TRBV25-1|TRBJ1-1|NA|many
CASRRRGPDTEAFF
TGTGCCAGCAGGAGACGGGGCCCGGACACTGAAGCTTTCTTT
>TRBV7-9|TRBJ1-1|TRBD1|NA
CASSPRGGGEGTEAFF
TGTGCCAGCAGCCCCCGGGGAGGGGGCGAGGGCACTGAAGCTTTCTTT
>TRBV27|TRBJ1-3|NA|NA
CASSLQSAGNTIYF
TGTGCCAGCAGTTTACAGTCTGCGGGAAACACCATATATTTT
>TRBV2|TRBJ1-1|NA|NA
CASSVGASTEAFF
TGTGCCAGCAGTGTGGGGGCCTCCACTGAAGCTTTCTTT
>TRBV12-3/TRBV12-4|TRBJ2-5|NA|many
CASSDQVVTQYF
TGTGCCAGCAGCGACCAAGTGGTGACCCAGTACTTC
>TRBV2|TRBJ1-2|TRBD1|NA
CARGQGVYGYTF
TGTGCCAGGGGACAGGGAGTCTATGGCTACACCTTC
>TRBV20-1|TRBJ1-6|NA|few
CSARDLGAFTLHF
TGCAGTGCTAGAGATTTGGGCGCTTTTACCCTCCACTTT
>TRBV10-3|TRBJ1-2|NA|NA
CAISESVEGIYGYTF
TGTGCCATCAGTGAGTCTGTGGAGGGGATCTATGGCTACACCTTC
>TRBV7-6|TRBJ1-1|NA|few
CASSLPGSTEAFF
TGTGCCAGCAGCTTGCCGGGGAGCACTGAAGCTTTCTTT
>TRBV7-8|TRBJ2-7|NA|few
CASSRDGLNSYEQYF
TGTGCCAGCAGCCGGGACGGCCTAAACTCCTACGAGCAGTACTTC
>TRBV4-1|TRBJ2-2|NA|few
CASSQDRAGSTGELFF
TGCGCCAGCAGCCAAGATAGGGCAGGGAGCACCGGGGAGCTGTTTTTT
>TRBV20-1|TRBJ2-3|NA|NA
CSARDWNSDGPDTQYF
TGCAGTGCTAGAGATTGGAACTCTGACGGGCCAGATACGCAGTATTTT
>TRBV7-2|TRBJ2-1|NA|NA
CASRKAAEPGDYYNEQFF
TGTGCCAGCAGGAAGGCCGCGGAGCCGGGGGATTACTACAATGAGCAGTTCTTC
>TRBV7-9|TRBJ2-2|TRBD2|few
CASSLGLAGIGPGELFF
TGTGCCAGCAGCTTAGGACTAGCGGGAATCGGTCCCGGGGAGCTGTTTTTT
>TRBV28|TRBJ2-2|TRBD2|NA
CASSSTSGGNTGELFF
TGTGCCAGCAGTTCTACTAGCGGGGGAAACACCGGGGAGCTGTTTTTT
>TRBV6-5|TRBJ2-5|TRBD2|many
CASSYSLAGQETQYF
TGTGCCAGCAGTTACTCGCTAGCGGGGCAAGAGACCCAGTACTTC
>TRBV6-5|TRBJ1-1|NA|NA
CASSLGGGVAEAFF
TGTGCCAGCAGTCTCGGGGGAGGGGTTGCTGAAGCTTTCTTT
>TRBV27|TRBJ2-3|TRBD2|NA
CASGGLAGTDTQYF
TGTGCCAGCGGAGGACTAGCGGGCACAGATACGCAGTATTTT
>TRBV7-2|TRBJ2-3|NA|NA
CASSLDYTDTQYF
TGTGCCAGCAGCTTAGACTACACAGATACGCAGTATTTT
>TRBV20-1|TRBJ2-5|NA|few
CSARDLQTQYF
TGCAGTGCTAGAGATCTGCAGACCCAGTACTTC
>TRBV5-3|TRBJ1-5|NA|NA
CASSVAGTYSNQPQHF
TGTGCCAGCAGCGTTGCAGGAACATATAGCAATCAGCCCCAGCATTTT
>TRBV12-3/TRBV12-4|TRBJ2-1|NA|few
CASIPPRGHNEQFF
TGTGCCAGCATCCCGCCGCGGGGACACAATGAGCAGTTCTTC
>TRBV12-5|TRBJ1-1|NA|many
CASEWGQGATEAFF
TGTGCTAGTGAATGGGGGCAGGGCGCCACTGAAGCTTTCTTT
>TRBV20-1|TRBJ2-3|NA|many
CSARGLTISDTQYF
TGCAGTGCCAGGGGACTAACTATTTCAGATACGCAGTATTTT
>TRBV5-4|TRBJ2-7|TRBD2|few
CASSLVGGGAYEQYF
TGTGCCAGCAGCTTGGTGGGCGGGGGGGCTTACGAGCAGTACTTC
>TRBV4-1|TRBJ2-7|TRBD2|few
CASSQDSGSPPYEQYF
TGCGCCAGCAGCCAAGACAGCGGGAGCCCCCCCTACGAGCAGTACTTC
>TRBV6-1|TRBJ2-1|TRBD2|once
CASSEELLAGGYNEQFF
TGTGCCAGCAGTGAAGAGCTACTAGCGGGCGGCTACAATGAGCAGTTCTTC
>TRBV11-2|TRBJ1-1|TRBD1|few
CASSPGTGTPEAFF
TGTGCCAGCAGCCCCGGGACAGGGACGCCTGAAGCTTTCTTT
>TRBV6-5|TRBJ2-7|TRBD2|NA
CASRKSGGAWLYEQYF
TGTGCCAGCAGAAAAAGCGGGGGGGCCTGGTTGTACGAGCAGTACTTC
>TRBV6-1|TRBJ1-1|NA|NA
CASSEGRYLNTEAFF
TGTGCCAGCAGTGAAGGACGGTACCTAAACACTGAAGCTTTCTTT
>TRBV27|TRBJ2-1|NA|NA
CASSLVNGWSSYNEQFF
TGTGCCAGCAGTTTGGTTAATGGGTGGAGCTCCTACAATGAGCAGTTCTTC
>TRBV7-2|TRBJ2-7|NA|NA
CASSLVAGPIYEQYF
TGTGCCAGCAGCTTAGTTGCGGGACCAATTTACGAGCAGTACTTC
>TRBV3-1|TRBJ1-1|TRBD1|NA
CASSQGQGAVSDTEAFF
TGTGCCAGCAGCCAGGGACAGGGGGCTGTATCGGACACTGAAGCTTTCTTT
>TRBV5-5|TRBJ2-7|TRBD2|NA
CASSGAGGPSYEQYF
TGTGCCAGCAGTGGGGCGGGGGGACCTTCCTACGAGCAGTACTTC
>TRBV27|TRBJ2-6|NA|many
CASRGSGANVLTF
TGTGCCAGCAGGGGCTCTGGGGCCAACGTCCTGACTTTC
>TRBV6-6|TRBJ2-7|NA|NA
CASSYGLDYEQYF
TGTGCCAGCAGTTATGGACTCGACTACGAGCAGTACTTC
>TRBV20-1|TRBJ2-3|NA|few
CSARVQTPDTQYF
TGCAGTGCTAGAGTCCAGACACCAGATACGCAGTATTTT
>TRBV5-6|TRBJ2-4|NA|few
CASSSWRRTEAKNIQYF
TGTGCCAGCAGCTCATGGAGGAGGACGGAAGCCAAAAACATTCAGTACTTC
>TRBV10-3|TRBJ2-3|TRBD2|NA
CAISIRTSGGPTSTDTQYF
TGTGCCATCAGTATACGGACTAGCGGGGGGCCCACTAGCACAGATACGCAGTATTTT